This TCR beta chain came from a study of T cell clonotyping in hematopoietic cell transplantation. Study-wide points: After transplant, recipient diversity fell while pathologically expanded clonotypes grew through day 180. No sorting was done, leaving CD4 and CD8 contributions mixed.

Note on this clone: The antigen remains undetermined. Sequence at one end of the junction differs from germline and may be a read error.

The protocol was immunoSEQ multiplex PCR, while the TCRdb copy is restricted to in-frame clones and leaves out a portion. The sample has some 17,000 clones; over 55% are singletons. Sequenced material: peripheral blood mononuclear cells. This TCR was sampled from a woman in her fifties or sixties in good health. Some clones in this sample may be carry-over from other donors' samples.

The CDR3 loop is CASSLGGVSF. For the CDR3, the DNA is TGTGCCAGCAGCTTAGGAGGGGTCAGCTTC. This sequence joins TRBV7-9 and TRBJ1-2, with D possibly matching TRBD1 (5 bases). The CDR3 consists of 10 residues. Germline V gene data show CDR1 as SEHNR and CDR2 as FQNEAQ (reference sequence).